One T cell receptor (beta chain) is described in this entry. This clonotype is described as large (0.1 to 1%). Its antigen is still unknown. Per-nucleotide qualities are absent, and no much larger clonotype sits a single base away. These data are taken from a study of circulating CD8 cells and anti-PD-1 response in melanoma (TCRdb year 2020). The study in broad terms: Nivolumab was administered to patients intravenously at 3 mg/kg every 2 weeks. Of the approximately 13 patients in the melanoma cohort, seven received anti-PD-1 as first-line therapy and six had prior targeted therapy or immunotherapy. Responders were defined as patients showing complete or partial responses, and non-responders as patients showing stable or progressive disease (RECIST v1.1). The TCR repertoire analysis covered 11 melanoma patients: 7 non-responders and 4 responders. On on-treatment samples, PD-1 was detected using a biotinylated anti-human IgG4 antibody. Overall study results and their limits: The highest diversity was observed in the DNEG repertoire, similar and higher clonality was shown by the PD-1 and DPOS repertoires, and the lowest diversity was found in the TIGIT repertoires. Repertoires were largely private between subsets, with under 8% of TRB clonotypes shared at M1; sharing was highest between DPOS and TIGIT. Since no tumor material could be accessed, the researchers instead assessed tumor reactivity using peptide assays on expanded sorted subsets. Experiments were generally performed without replicates because of limited material. The published TCR repertoire comparisons relied only on baseline and M1 samples from a small cohort that had few responders. The authors pointed out that the cohort included both treatment-naive and previously treated patients, and that this mix could influence the results.

Reading the germline V gene gives CDR1 KGHSH and CDR2 LQKENI. From its cysteine to its phenylalanine, the CDR3 spans 15 amino acids. CDR3 DNA only is kept here, 45 bases in frame from base 1. Deletion took 5 bases off V and 0 bases off J, with a span of 11 bases between the germline ends. Using a BD FACSAria II cell sorter, four subsets defined by PD-1 and/or TIGIT were sorted from live CD3+CD8+TCRalphabeta+ cells. Circulating CD8 T cells were sorted into four subsets by PD-1 and TIGIT expression to characterize their relevance to anti-PD-1 therapy response. From each sorted CD8 T-cell subset, both TCR alpha and TCR beta chains were sequenced. Peripheral blood was collected before the first anti-PD-1 injection, after two injections and after four injections. PBMCs were immediately isolated by Ficoll gradient centrifugation. Until use, PBMCs were kept cryopreserved in liquid nitrogen in RPMI containing about 20% FCS and approximately 9.3% DMSO. Thawed PBMCs were stained with a viability dye and antibodies against CD3, CD8alpha, TCRalphabeta, PD-1 and TIGIT. Total RNA was extracted with the RNeasy Kit, and every sample reached a RIN above 7.

TCRdb lists the instrument as NextSeq 500. The QIAseq Immune Repertoire RNA Library Kit, Human TCR Panel was used to prepare TCR libraries from about 15 ng of total RNA. TCR libraries were sequenced on an Illumina NextSeq with a Mid Output V2 kit, and asymmetric 261x41 paired-end reads were used. Each TCR library was diluted to about 4 nM, after which the TCR libraries were pooled, denatured and loaded at around 1 pM. Per the authors' processing: The QIAGEN GeneGlobe Data Analysis Center was used to process TCR FASTQ files, and downstream analysis was done in R 3.5.2. To get clonality, Shannon entropy was normalized by the log of the number of unique productive sequences and the result was subtracted from one. For each subset, Fisher exact tests at 5% FDR were used to find TRA or TRB clonotypes whose abundance differed between baseline and M1. Differentially abundant clonotypes were categorized as emerging, expanding, contracting or non-expanding/contracting. Morisita's overlap index was used to measure how much repertoires overlapped between patients. TCRdb trimmed the raw reads at Q25, called clones with MiXCR and kept productive beta chains. Entries that share a CDR3 protein sequence are merged under the most common genes and DNA. These V and J calls are TCRdb output, not the study's own analysis. The sample table contains around 440 distinct CDR3 sequences; only one count was recorded for 5% to 7% of them. Clones ranked in the top ten supply 33% of the sample.

Source: CD8+ T cells from PBMCs, taken at baseline or after one month of anti-PD-1 therapy (not recorded which). The sequence is built from TRBV18 and TRBJ2-1; confidence is insufficient to name the D gene. The clonotype comes from a human donor with melanoma. The CDR3: CASSKAGYSYNEQFF. The sequenced DNA: TGTGCCAGCTCAAAAGCAGGATACTCCTACAATGAGCAGTTCTTC.